The rows below give T cell receptor beta chains drawn from one sample of a study of blood T cell repertoires in COVID-19. Sequenced by immunoSEQ multiplex PCR; TCRdb stores in-frame clones only, minus some. Of 85,000 to 100,000 clones in the sample, about 91% are singletons; the top ten hold approximately 2%. What was sequenced was peripheral blood. Every receptor here comes from a man aged 45-65 years with COVID-19, enrolled during active disease. The CDR3 runs from the conserved cysteine through the conserved F or W. The D gene is left open where the match is weak. Rows give clone size only sometimes, using once, few, many, or a class for an expanded clone.

>TRBV4-2|NA|NA|TRBJ1-3
CASSPELTRSSGNTIYF
TGTGCCAGCAGCCCCGAGTTGACTAGGTCCTCTGGAAACACCATATATTTT
>TRBV6-1|NA|NA|TRBJ1-2
CASSSELGRTRGYTF
TGTGCCAGCAGTTCCGAGCTCGGGAGAACGAGAGGCTACACCTTC
>TRBV5-1|NA|NA|TRBJ1-2
CASSPQFNYGYTF
TGCGCCAGCAGCCCACAATTTAACTATGGCTACACCTTC
>TRBV7-9|NA|NA|TRBJ2-1
CASSSQDSFHYNEQFF
TGTGCCAGCAGCTCACAGGACAGTTTTCACTACAATGAGCAGTTCTTC
>TRBV4-2|NA|NA|TRBJ1-5
CASSQDGQGNQPQHF
TGTGCCAGCAGCCAAGATGGGCAGGGGAATCAGCCCCAGCATTTT
>TRBV11-2|NA|NA|TRBJ2-4
CASSIQGLAKNIQYF
TGTGCCAGCAGCATCCAGGGATTGGCCAAAAACATTCAGTACTTC
>TRBV15|NA|NA|TRBJ1-5
CATSLVRQPQHF
TGTGCCACCAGTCTGGTTCGGCAGCCCCAGCATTTT
>TRBV7-6|NA|TRBD2|TRBJ2-3
CASSFGGGAGTDTQYF
TGTGCCAGCAGCTTCGGCGGGGGGGCCGGCACAGATACGCAGTATTTT
>TRBV19|once|TRBD1|TRBJ1-2
CASSIGQANYGYTF
TGTGCCAGTAGTATCGGACAGGCAAACTATGGCTACACCTTC
>TRBV6-5|NA|NA|TRBJ1-1
CASRFRGGTEAFF
TGTGCCAGCAGATTTAGGGGGGGGACTGAAGCTTTCTTT
>TRBV30|few|TRBD1|TRBJ2-1
CAWSGGTGFADEQFF
TGTGCCTGGAGCGGAGGGACAGGGTTCGCCGATGAGCAGTTCTTC
>TRBV5-1|NA|NA|TRBJ1-2
CASSFSVGGTGGNYGYTF
TGCGCCAGCAGCTTTTCCGTGGGCGGAACAGGAGGGAACTATGGCTACACCTTC
>TRBV5-4|NA|TRBD2|TRBJ2-7
CASSLRGGGYEQYF
TGTGCCAGCAGCCTTCGGGGGGGCGGTTACGAGCAGTACTTC
>TRBV27|NA|NA|TRBJ1-1
CASSLAGVNTEAFF
TGTGCCAGCAGTTTGGCCGGGGTGAACACTGAAGCTTTCTTT
>TRBV19|NA|TRBD1|TRBJ1-1
CASSIAGQGAGMNTEAFF
TGTGCCAGTAGTATCGCGGGACAGGGGGCCGGCATGAACACTGAAGCTTTCTTT
>TRBV5-1|NA|TRBD2|TRBJ2-2
CASSLDTSGGLTNTGELFF
TGCGCCAGCAGCTTGGATACTAGCGGGGGACTCACGAACACCGGGGAGCTGTTTTTT
>TRBV7-9|NA|NA|TRBJ1-5
CASSLGAGPQHF
TGTGCCAGCAGCTTAGGGGCGGGACCCCAGCATTTT
>TRBV15|NA|NA|TRBJ1-2
CATTDRDTSYGYTF
TGTGCCACCACCGACCGGGACACTTCCTATGGCTACACCTTC
>TRBV7-2|NA|TRBD1|TRBJ1-1
CASSLTGAGGNTEAFF
TGTGCCAGCAGCTTAACAGGGGCTGGGGGGAACACTGAAGCTTTCTTT
>TRBV5-1|NA|TRBD2|TRBJ2-3
CASSPTGGDNTDTQYF
TGCGCCAGCAGCCCGACCGGGGGGGACAACACAGATACGCAGTATTTT
>TRBV18|few|TRBD1|TRBJ1-1
CASLGQGATEAFF
TGTGCCAGCTTAGGACAGGGGGCCACTGAAGCTTTCTTT
>TRBV27|NA|NA|TRBJ2-2
CASSRDRFRTGELFF
TGTGCCAGCAGCCGCGACAGGTTTAGGACCGGGGAGCTGTTTTTT
>TRBV3-1/TRBV3-2|once|NA|TRBJ2-7
CASSQGLNIATYEQYF
TGTGCCAGCAGCCAAGGACTAAACATAGCTACCTACGAGCAGTACTTC
>TRBV6-5|NA|NA|TRBJ1-2
CASRSVEGRTRGYTF
TGTGCCAGCAGGTCCGTGGAGGGGCGCACACGGGGCTACACCTTC
>TRBV24-1|NA|NA|TRBJ2-7
CATSDLAGEQYF
TGTGCCACCAGTGATTTGGCCGGCGAGCAGTACTTC
>TRBV2|NA|NA|TRBJ2-2
CASSEREATGELFF
TGTGCCAGCAGTGAGAGGGAAGCTACCGGGGAGCTGTTTTTT
>TRBV6-1|NA|NA|TRBJ1-1
CASSEAAASTEAFF
TGTGCCAGCAGTGAGGCTGCAGCTAGCACTGAAGCTTTCTTT
>TRBV5-1|NA|NA|TRBJ1-1
CASSYSGWGSGTEAFF
TGCGCCAGCAGCTATTCAGGCTGGGGTAGCGGCACTGAAGCTTTCTTT
>TRBV5-1|NA|NA|TRBJ1-2
CASSLSPSLANYGYTF
TGCGCCAGCAGCTTAAGCCCATCTTTAGCTAACTATGGCTACACCTTC
>TRBV19|NA|TRBD1|TRBJ1-1
CASSPGQGMNTEAFF
TGTGCCAGTAGTCCGGGACAGGGGATGAACACTGAAGCTTTCTTT
>TRBV7-3|NA|TRBD1|TRBJ2-7
CASSSTGTGVDEQYF
TGTGCCAGCAGCTCTACCGGGACAGGGGTCGACGAGCAGTACTTC
>TRBV21-1|NA|NA|TRBJ1-5
CASSKEGPAGGQPQHF
TGTGCCAGCAGCAAAGAAGGGCCAGCGGGAGGACAGCCCCAGCATTTT
>TRBV10-2|once|NA|TRBJ1-3
CATAGGNTIYF
TGCGCCACCGCGGGGGGGAACACCATATATTTT
>TRBV4-1|NA|NA|TRBJ1-3
CASSQDRNSGNTIYF
TGCGCCAGCAGCCAAGATCGTAACTCTGGAAACACCATATATTTT
>TRBV25-1|NA|NA|TRBJ1-6
CASSELGHLYSPLHF
TGTGCCAGCAGTGAATTAGGACACCTATATTCACCCCTCCACTTT
>TRBV2|NA|NA|TRBJ1-5
CACSTTHRDSNQPQHF
TGTGCCTGCAGTACTACCCACCGCGACAGCAATCAGCCCCAGCATTTT
>TRBV11-2|NA|TRBD2|TRBJ2-1
CASSVAGGPRANEQFF
TGTGCCAGCAGCGTAGCGGGGGGGCCGCGAGCCAATGAGCAGTTCTTC
>TRBV6-5|NA|NA|TRBJ1-2
CASSQTESYGYTF
TGTGCCAGCAGTCAGACAGAGAGCTATGGCTACACCTTC
>TRBV2|NA|TRBD2|TRBJ2-7
CASSDGRGRYEQYF
TGTGCCAGCAGTGACGGGCGGGGGAGGTACGAGCAGTACTTC
>TRBV15|once|NA|TRBJ2-1
CATSRDEAAYNEQFF
TGTGCCACCAGCAGAGATGAGGCAGCCTACAATGAGCAGTTCTTC
>TRBV25-1|NA|TRBD1|TRBJ1-2
CASSDGTGIYGYTF
TGTGCCAGCAGTGACGGGACAGGAATCTATGGCTACACCTTC
>TRBV6-1|NA|TRBD1|TRBJ1-1
CASILQGAGNTEAFF
TGTGCCAGCATTCTACAGGGGGCCGGGAACACTGAAGCTTTCTTT
>TRBV19|NA|TRBD2|TRBJ2-7
CASSPGLASYEQYF
TGTGCCAGTAGTCCGGGACTAGCCTCCTACGAGCAGTACTTC
>TRBV9|NA|TRBD1|TRBJ1-5
CASSAGQGRQPQHF
TGTGCCAGCAGCGCGGGACAGGGAAGACAGCCCCAGCATTTT
>TRBV6-6|NA|NA|TRBJ1-5
CASRTADRGNQPQHF
TGTGCCAGCAGAACCGCGGACAGAGGGAATCAGCCCCAGCATTTT
>TRBV18|NA|NA|TRBJ1-1
CASSSMRTASTEAFF
TGTGCCAGCTCATCTATGCGGACAGCTAGCACTGAAGCTTTCTTT
>TRBV19|NA|TRBD1|TRBJ1-5
CASTRDSSWQPQHF
TGTGCCAGCACTAGGGACAGTTCATGGCAGCCCCAGCATTTT
>TRBV7-9|once|NA|TRBJ1-1
CASSLVAGLWTEAFF
TGTGCCAGCAGCTTAGTTGCAGGGCTGTGGACTGAAGCTTTCTTT
>TRBV11-3|NA|TRBD1|TRBJ2-3
CASSPGTGSRTDTQYF
TGTGCCAGCAGCCCCGGGACAGGATCCCGCACAGATACGCAGTATTTT
>TRBV4-2|NA|NA|TRBJ2-7
CASSQDFESSVKYF
TGTGCCAGCAGCCAAGATTTCGAGTCTAGCGTTAAGTACTTC
>TRBV19|NA|NA|TRBJ1-2
CASSISFRQLYGYTF
TGTGCCAGTAGTATCTCCTTTAGACAGCTCTATGGCTACACCTTC
>TRBV5-1|NA|NA|TRBJ1-1
CASSPSPGVNEAFF
TGCGCCAGCAGCCCGTCCCCAGGGGTCAACGAAGCTTTCTTT
>TRBV19|NA|NA|TRBJ2-6
CASTAGSSISGANVLTF
TGTGCCAGTACCGCGGGCAGTAGTATCTCTGGGGCCAACGTCCTGACTTTC
>TRBV18|NA|NA|TRBJ1-5
CASSPREGAQPQHF
TGTGCCAGCTCACCACGGGAGGGCGCTCAGCCCCAGCATTTT
>TRBV5-1|NA|NA|TRBJ1-1
CASSPLDPGDTEAFF
TGCGCCAGCAGCCCCCTGGACCCGGGGGACACTGAAGCTTTCTTT
>TRBV7-3|few|TRBD1|TRBJ1-1
CASSPGTGGATFF
TGTGCCAGCAGCCCAGGGACAGGGGGCGCGACTTTCTTT
>TRBV6-5|NA|NA|TRBJ2-7
CASSYKGGRYEQYF
TGTGCCAGCAGTTACAAAGGGGGACGGTACGAGCAGTACTTC
>TRBV9|NA|NA|TRBJ1-3
CASSVAAGAGNTIYF
TGTGCCAGCAGCGTAGCTGCCGGGGCTGGAAACACCATATATTTT
>TRBV5-1|NA|NA|TRBJ1-2
CASSLGQGTTIDYTF
TGCGCCAGCAGCTTGGGGCAGGGGACTACTATTGACTACACCTTC
>TRBV6-1|NA|NA|TRBJ1-1
CASSDQVNTEAFF
TGTGCCAGCAGTGATCAGGTGAACACTGAAGCTTTCTTT